This record looks at one T cell receptor beta chain sequence and its context. Its antigen is undetermined. As the method of synthesis, 5'RACE template switching with UMIs yielded TCR beta cDNA. From the 5' RACE reads, TCRdb lists one entry per CDR3 protein and no DNA. Its table lists fewer than 400,000 distinct CDR3 sequences. This sample was included in a study of T cells expressing NK-cell markers. General study points: Questions lingered over whether expanded NKG2C+ T cell clones were HCMV-specific. The share of CD8+ T cells held by dominant NKG2C+ clonotypes was about 1.0-8% in several donors.

The CDR3 contains 15 residues. The germline V gene has CDR1 SGHAT and CDR2 FQDESV (reference sequence). The chain is built from TRBV11-1 and TRBJ2-2. This TCR was sampled from a man aged 18 to 69 in good health. The material sequenced was blood T cells: a sorted CD56 or NKG2C T cell subset, CD4+ or CD8+ T cells, or bulk PBMC T cells (not recorded which). CDR3 protein: CASSLLAGSTGELFF.